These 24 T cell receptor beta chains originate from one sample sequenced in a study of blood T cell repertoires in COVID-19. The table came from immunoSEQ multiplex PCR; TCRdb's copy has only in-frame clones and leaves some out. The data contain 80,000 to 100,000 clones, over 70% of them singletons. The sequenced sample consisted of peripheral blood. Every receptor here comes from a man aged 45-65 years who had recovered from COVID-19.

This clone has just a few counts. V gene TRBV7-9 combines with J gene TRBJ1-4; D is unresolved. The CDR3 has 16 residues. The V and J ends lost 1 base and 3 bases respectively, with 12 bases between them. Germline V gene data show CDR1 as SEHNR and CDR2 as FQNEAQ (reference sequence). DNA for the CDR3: TGTGCCAGCAGCTTAGGGCGGAACCCTTCTAATGAAAAACTGTTTTTT. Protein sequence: CASSLGRNPSNEKLFF. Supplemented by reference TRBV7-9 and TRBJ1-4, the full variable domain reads DTGVSQNPRHKITKRGQNVTFRCDPISEHNRLYWYRQTLGQGPEFLTYFQNEAQLEKSRLLSDRFSAERPKGSFSTLEIQRTEQGDSAMYLCASSLGRNPSNEKLFFGSGTQLSVL.

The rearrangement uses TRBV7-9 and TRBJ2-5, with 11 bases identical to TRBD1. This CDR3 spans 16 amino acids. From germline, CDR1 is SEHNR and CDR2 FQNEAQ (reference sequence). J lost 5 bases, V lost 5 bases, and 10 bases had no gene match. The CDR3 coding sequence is TGTGCCAGCAGCAAAGGGGACAGGGGGATTGTGGAGACCCAGTACTTC. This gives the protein CASSKGDRGIVETQYF.

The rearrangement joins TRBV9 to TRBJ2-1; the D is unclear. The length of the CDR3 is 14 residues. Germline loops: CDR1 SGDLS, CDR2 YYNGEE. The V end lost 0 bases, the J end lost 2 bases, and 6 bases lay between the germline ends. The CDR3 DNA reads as TGTGCCAGCAGCGTAGGCGGAACCTACAATGAGCAGTTCTTC. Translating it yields CASSVGGTYNEQFF. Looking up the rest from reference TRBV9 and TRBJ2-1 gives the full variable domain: DSGVTQTPKHLITATGQRVTLRCSPRSGDLSVYWYQQSLDQGLQFLIQYYNGEERAKGNILERFSAQQFPDLHSELNLSSLELGDSALYFCASSVGGTYNEQFFGPGTRLTVL.

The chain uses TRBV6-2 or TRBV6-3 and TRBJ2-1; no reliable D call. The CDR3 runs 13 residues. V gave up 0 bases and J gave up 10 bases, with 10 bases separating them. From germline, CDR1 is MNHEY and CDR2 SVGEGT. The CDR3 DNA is TGTGCCAGCAGTTACTCATACCCCGGGGAGCAGTTCTTC. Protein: CASSYSYPGEQFF.

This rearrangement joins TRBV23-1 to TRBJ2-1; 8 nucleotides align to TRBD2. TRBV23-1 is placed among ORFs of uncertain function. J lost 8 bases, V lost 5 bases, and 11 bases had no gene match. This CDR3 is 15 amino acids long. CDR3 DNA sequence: TGCGCCAGCAGTGCCGGGACTAGTTACCTCTATGAGCAGTTCTTC. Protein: CASSAGTSYLYEQFF.

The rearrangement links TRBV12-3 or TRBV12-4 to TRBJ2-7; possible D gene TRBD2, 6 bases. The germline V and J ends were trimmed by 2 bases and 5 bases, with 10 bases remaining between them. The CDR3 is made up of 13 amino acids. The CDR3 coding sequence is TGTGCCAGCAGTTTACGGGCGGGGCACGAGCAGTACTTC. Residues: CASSLRAGHEQYF.

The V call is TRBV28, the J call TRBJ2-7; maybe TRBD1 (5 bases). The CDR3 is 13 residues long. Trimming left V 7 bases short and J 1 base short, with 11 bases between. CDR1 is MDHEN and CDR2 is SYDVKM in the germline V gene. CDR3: CASKRTLSYEQYF. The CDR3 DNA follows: TGTGCCAGCAAACGGACACTATCCTACGAGCAGTACTTC.

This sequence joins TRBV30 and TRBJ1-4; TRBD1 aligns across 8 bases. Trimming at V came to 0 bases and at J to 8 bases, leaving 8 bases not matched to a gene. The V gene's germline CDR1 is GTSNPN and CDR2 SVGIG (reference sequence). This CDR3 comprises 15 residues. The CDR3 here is CAWSVSAGGDEKLFF. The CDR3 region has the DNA TGTGCCTGGAGTGTATCGGCAGGGGGCGACGAAAAACTGTTTTTT. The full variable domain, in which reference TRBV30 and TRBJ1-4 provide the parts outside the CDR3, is SQTIHQWPATLVQPVGSPLSLECTVEGTSNPNLYWYRQAAGRGLQLLFYSVGIGQISSEVPQNLSASRPQDRQFILSSKKLLLSDSGFYLCAWSVSAGGDEKLFFGSGTQLSVL.

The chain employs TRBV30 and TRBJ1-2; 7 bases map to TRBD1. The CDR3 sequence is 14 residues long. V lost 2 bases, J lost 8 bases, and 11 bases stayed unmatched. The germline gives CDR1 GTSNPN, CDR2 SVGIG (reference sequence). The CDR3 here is CAWSNSMGQSGYTF. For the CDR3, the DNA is TGTGCCTGGAGTAATAGTATGGGACAGAGCGGCTACACCTTC.

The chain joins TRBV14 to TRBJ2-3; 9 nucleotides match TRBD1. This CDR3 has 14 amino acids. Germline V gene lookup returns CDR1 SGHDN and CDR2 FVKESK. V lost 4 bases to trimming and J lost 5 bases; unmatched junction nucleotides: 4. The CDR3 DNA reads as TGTGCCAGCAGCCGGGACAGGGCCCAAGATACGCAGTATTTT. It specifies CASSRDRAQDTQYF.

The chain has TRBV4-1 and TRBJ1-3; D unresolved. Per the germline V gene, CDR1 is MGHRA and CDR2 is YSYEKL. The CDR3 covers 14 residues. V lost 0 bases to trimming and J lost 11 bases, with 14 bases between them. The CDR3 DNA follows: TGCGCCAGCAGCCAAGATCGGGGAGCTACTCCCATATATTTT. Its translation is CASSQDRGATPIYF.

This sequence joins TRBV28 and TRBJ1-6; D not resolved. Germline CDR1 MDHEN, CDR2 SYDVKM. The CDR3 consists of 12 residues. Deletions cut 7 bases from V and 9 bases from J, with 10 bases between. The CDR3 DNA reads TGTGCCAGCAACCTACAGTTTTCACCCCTCCACTTT. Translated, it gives CASNLQFSPLHF.

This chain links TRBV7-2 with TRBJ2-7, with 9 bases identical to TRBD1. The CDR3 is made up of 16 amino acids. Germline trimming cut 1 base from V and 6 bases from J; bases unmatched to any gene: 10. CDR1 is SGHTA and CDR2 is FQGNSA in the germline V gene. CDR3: CASSLVPGQGALEQYF. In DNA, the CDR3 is TGTGCCAGCAGCTTAGTGCCGGGACAGGGAGCCCTCGAGCAGTACTTC.

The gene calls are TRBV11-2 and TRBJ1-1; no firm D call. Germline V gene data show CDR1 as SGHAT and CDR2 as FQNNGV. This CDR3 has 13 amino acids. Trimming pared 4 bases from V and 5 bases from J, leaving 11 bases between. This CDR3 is CASSSQRDTEAFF. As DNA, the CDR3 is TGTGCCAGCAGCTCCCAGCGGGATACTGAAGCTTTCTTT.

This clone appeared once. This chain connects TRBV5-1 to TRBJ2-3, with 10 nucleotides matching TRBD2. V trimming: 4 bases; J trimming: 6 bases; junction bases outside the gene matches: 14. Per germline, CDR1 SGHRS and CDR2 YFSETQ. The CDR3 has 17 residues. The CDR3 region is CASSPERGGPSGDTQYF. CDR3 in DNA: TGCGCCAGCAGCCCCGAGCGGGGGGGGCCCTCAGGGGATACGCAGTATTTT.

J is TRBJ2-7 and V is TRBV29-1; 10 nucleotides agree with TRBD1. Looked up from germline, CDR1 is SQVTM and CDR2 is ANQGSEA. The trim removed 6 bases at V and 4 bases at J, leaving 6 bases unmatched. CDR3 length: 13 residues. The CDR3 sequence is CSVVDRGQYEQYF. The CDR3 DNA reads TGCAGCGTAGTTGACAGGGGGCAGTACGAGCAGTACTTC.

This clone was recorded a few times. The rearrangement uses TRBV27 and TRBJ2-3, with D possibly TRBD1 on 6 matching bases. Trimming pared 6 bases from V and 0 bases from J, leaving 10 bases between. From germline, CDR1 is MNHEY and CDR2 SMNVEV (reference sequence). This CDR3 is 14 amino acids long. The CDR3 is CASSLDRSTDTQYF. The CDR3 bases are TGTGCCAGCAGCTTGGACAGAAGCACAGATACGCAGTATTTT.

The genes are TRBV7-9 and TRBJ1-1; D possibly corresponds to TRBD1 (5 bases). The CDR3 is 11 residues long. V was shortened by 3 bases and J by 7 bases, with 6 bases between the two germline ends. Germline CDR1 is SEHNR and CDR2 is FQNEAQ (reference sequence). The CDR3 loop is CASSLTDEAFF. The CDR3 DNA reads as TGTGCCAGCAGCTTGACAGATGAAGCTTTCTTT.

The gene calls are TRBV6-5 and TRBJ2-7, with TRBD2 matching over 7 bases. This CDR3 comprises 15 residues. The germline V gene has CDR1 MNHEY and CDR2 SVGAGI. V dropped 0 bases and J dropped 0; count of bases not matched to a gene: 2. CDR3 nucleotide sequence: TGTGCCAGCAGTTACTCGGGGACTACCTCCTACGAGCAGTACTTC. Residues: CASSYSGTTSYEQYF.

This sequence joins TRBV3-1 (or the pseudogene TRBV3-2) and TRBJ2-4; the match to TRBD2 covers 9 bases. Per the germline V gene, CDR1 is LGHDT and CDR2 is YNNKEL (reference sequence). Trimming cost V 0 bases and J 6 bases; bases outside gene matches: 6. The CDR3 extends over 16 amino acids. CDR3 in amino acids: CASSQDPGLAGNIQYF. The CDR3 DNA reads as TGTGCCAGCAGCCAAGACCCGGGACTAGCTGGAAACATTCAGTACTTC.

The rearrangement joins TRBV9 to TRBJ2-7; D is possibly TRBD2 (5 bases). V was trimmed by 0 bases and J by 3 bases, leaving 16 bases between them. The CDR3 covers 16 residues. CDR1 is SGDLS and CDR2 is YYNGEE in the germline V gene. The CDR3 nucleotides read TGTGCCAGCAGCGTAGAAGTAGGAAGCGGAAGCTACGAGCAGTACTTC. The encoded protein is CASSVEVGSGSYEQYF.

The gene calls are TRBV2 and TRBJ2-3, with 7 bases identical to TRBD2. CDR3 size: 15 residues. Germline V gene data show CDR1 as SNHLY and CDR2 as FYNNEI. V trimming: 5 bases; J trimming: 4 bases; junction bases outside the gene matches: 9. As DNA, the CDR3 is TGTGCCAGCAGTACCTGGGGGGGAGGCCCAGATACGCAGTATTTT. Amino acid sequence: CASSTWGGGPDTQYF.

CDR3 loop: CASSLIAGEDEQYF. For the CDR3, the DNA is TGTGCCAGCAGTTTAATAGCGGGAGAGGACGAGCAGTACTTC. The J gene is TRBJ2-7, the V gene TRBV28, with 9 bases aligning to TRBD2. This CDR3 is built from 14 residues. CDR1 and CDR2 (germline): MDHEN, SYDVKM. The trim removed 2 bases at V and 5 bases at J, leaving 4 bases unmatched.

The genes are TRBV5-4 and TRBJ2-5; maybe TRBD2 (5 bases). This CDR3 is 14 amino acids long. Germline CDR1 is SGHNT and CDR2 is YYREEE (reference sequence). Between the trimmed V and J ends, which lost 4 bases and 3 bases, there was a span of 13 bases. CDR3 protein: CASSGQEREETQYF. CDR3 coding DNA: TGTGCCAGCAGCGGGCAGGAGAGGGAAGAGACCCAGTACTTC.